This T cell receptor (beta chain) originates from a study of blood T cells in healthy people across ages. The CDR3 covers 14 residues. V lost 5 bases to trimming and J lost 7 bases; unmatched junction nucleotides: 7. Germline-derived CDR1 and CDR2 are LGHDT and YNNKEL (reference sequence). The second PCR ran about 6 to 12 cycles with a sample-barcoded 5' primer and J-beta primers. TCRdb processed the 5' RACE reads anew with MiXCR; each CDR3 protein has one entry. The table records about 510,000 distinct CDR3 sequences, about 27% of them present only once. This sample also appeared in a second study, on T cells of mothers and their children.

This TCR came from a boy aged 2 to 10 in good health. The source material was blood. The chain has TRBV3-1 and TRBJ2-2; 7 nucleotides align to TRBD1. CDR3 sequence reads: CASSVTGSVGELFF. CDR3 in DNA: TGTGCCAGCAGCGTGACAGGGTCGGTCGGGGAGCTGTTTTTT.